A selection of T cell receptor beta chains follows, all from one sample in a study of shared clonotypes between healthy human individuals. Sequenced by immunoSEQ multiplex PCR; TCRdb stores in-frame clones only, minus some. This sample has roughly 2 million clones; 85% to 95% occur once, and the top ten carry 0.1% to 0.15%. The specimen sequenced was naive CD4+ T cells sorted from blood. These receptors were taken from a man aged 18 to 30 in good health. Both conserved end residues are part of each CDR3. A D gene is named only where the DNA matches it firmly. Clone size is shown for a subset of rows, as once, few, many or a class of expanded clone.

>TRBD1|NA|TRBV28|TRBJ1-6
CASSRTGFADSPLHF
TGTGCCAGCAGTAGGACAGGGTTTGCGGATTCACCCCTCCACTTT
>TRBD1|NA|TRBV5-1|TRBJ2-2
CASSFGTGDGELFF
TGCGCCAGCAGCTTTGGGACAGGGGACGGGGAGCTGTTTTTT
>NA|NA|TRBV7-2|TRBJ2-7
CASSLAEGYEQYF
TGTGCCAGCAGCTTAGCCGAGGGTTACGAGCAGTACTTC
>NA|NA|TRBV9|TRBJ2-3
CASSVGITSTDTQYF
TGTGCCAGCAGCGTAGGGATCACAAGCACAGATACGCAGTATTTT
>NA|NA|TRBV29-1|TRBJ2-5
CSVAGDARGETQYF
TGCAGCGTTGCCGGGGACGCCCGAGGAGAGACCCAGTACTTC
>TRBD1|few|TRBV7-9|TRBJ1-2
CASSVRQGADGYTF
TGTGCCAGCAGCGTCCGACAGGGGGCAGATGGCTACACCTTC
>TRBD1|NA|TRBV27|TRBJ1-5
CASRVQGDQPQHF
TGTGCCAGCAGAGTACAGGGGGATCAGCCCCAGCATTTT
>TRBD1|NA|TRBV5-4|TRBJ2-7
CASSLAPFWGQGIIEQYF
TGTGCCAGCAGCTTGGCCCCTTTCTGGGGACAGGGGATAATCGAGCAGTACTTC
>NA|NA|TRBV30|TRBJ2-7
CAWARTYEQYF
TGTGCCTGGGCTAGAACCTACGAGCAGTACTTC
>NA|NA|TRBV21-1|TRBJ2-7
CASSSRFASGAPYEQYF
NA
>NA|NA|TRBV6-1|TRBJ2-3
CASSQGQLYTDTQYF
TGTGCCAGCAGCCAAGGACAGCTATACACAGATACGCAGTATTTT
>TRBD1|NA|TRBV9|TRBJ2-7
CASSGRDSLEQYF
TGTGCCAGCAGCGGCCGGGACAGCCTCGAGCAGTACTTC
>NA|NA|TRBV30|TRBJ2-3
CAWMGWRGNTDTQYF
TGTGCCTGGATGGGTTGGCGGGGTAACACAGATACGCAGTATTTT
>NA|NA|TRBV10-3|TRBJ1-2
CAGVTQGSLTGYTF
TGTGCCGGGGTGACACAGGGTTCGTTAACTGGCTACACCTTC
>TRBD1|NA|TRBV11-2|TRBJ2-1
CASSSTGVNEQFF
TGTGCCAGCAGCTCGACAGGGGTCAATGAGCAGTTCTTC
>NA|NA|TRBV5-6|TRBJ2-7
CASSPGGRFTYEQYF
TGTGCCAGCAGCCCAGGGGGGAGGTTTACCTACGAGCAGTACTTC
>TRBD1|NA|TRBV5-6|TRBJ2-2
CASTRDRGLSNTGELFF
TGTGCCAGCACCCGGGACAGGGGGTTGTCGAACACCGGGGAGCTGTTTTTT
>TRBD2|NA|TRBV5-1|TRBJ2-2
CASNSGIGTGELFF
TGCGCCAGCAATAGCGGGATAGGCACCGGGGAGCTGTTTTTT
>TRBD1|NA|TRBV7-7|TRBJ2-5
CASSSMPPDRAETQYF
TGTGCTAGCAGCTCAATGCCGCCGGACAGGGCGGAGACCCAGTACTTC
>TRBD1|NA|TRBV5-6|TRBJ2-5
CASSGLSGGQETQYF
TGTGCCAGCAGCGGGCTCTCAGGGGGACAAGAGACCCAGTACTTC
>TRBD1|NA|TRBV18|TRBJ1-2
CASSPSTGINYGYTF
TGTGCCAGCTCACCGTCGACAGGGATCAACTATGGCTACACCTTC
>TRBD2|NA|TRBV7-2|TRBJ2-1
CASRKGLAGGPYNEQFF
TGTGCCAGCAGGAAGGGACTAGCGGGAGGGCCGTACAATGAGCAGTTCTTC
>TRBD2|once|TRBV2|TRBJ2-5
CASSEGTSGREYF
TGTGCCAGCAGTGAGGGGACTAGCGGGAGGGAATACTTC
>TRBD1|NA|TRBV7-9|TRBJ2-7
CASSLVGQGVYEQYF
TGTGCCAGCAGCTTAGTGGGACAGGGGGTTTACGAGCAGTACTTC
>NA|NA|TRBV27|TRBJ2-7
CASSLGQIYEQYF
TGTGCCAGCAGTTTAGGGCAGATTTACGAGCAGTACTTC
>NA|NA|TRBV6-1|TRBJ1-4
CASRDTGISNEKLFF
TGTGCCAGCAGGGACACAGGGATTTCTAATGAAAAACTGTTTTTT
>NA|NA|TRBV13|TRBJ2-1
CASSLTGTWNNEQFF
TGTGCCAGCAGTTTAACCGGGACATGGAACAATGAGCAGTTCTTC
>NA|once|TRBV7-2|TRBJ1-3
CASSLAASGSGNTIYF
TGTGCCAGCAGCTTAGCGGCAAGCGGCTCTGGAAACACCATATATTTT
>NA|few|TRBV19|TRBJ2-7
CASSISQGYYEQYF
TGTGCCAGTAGTATCTCACAGGGCTACTACGAGCAGTACTTC
>TRBD1|once|TRBV5-1|TRBJ2-7
CASSLQGASTYEQYF
TGCGCCAGCAGCTTACAGGGGGCTTCCACCTACGAGCAGTACTTC
>NA|few|TRBV2|TRBJ1-1
CASSGLGPQTEAFF
TGTGCCAGCAGTGGACTGGGACCGCAAACGGAAGCTTTCTTT
>NA|NA|TRBV20-1|TRBJ2-7
CSASDGSEQYF
TGCAGTGCTAGCGATGGTAGCGAGCAGTACTTC
>NA|once|TRBV28|TRBJ2-1
CASSSPSPGVYNEQFF
TGTGCCAGCAGTTCCCCCTCCCCAGGAGTCTACAATGAGCAGTTCTTC
>NA|NA|TRBV19|TRBJ2-7
CASSGVNEQYF
TGTGCCAGTAGTGGGGTTAACGAGCAGTACTTC
>TRBD1|NA|TRBV5-4|TRBJ1-6
CASSPGQGEINSPLHF
TGTGCCAGCAGCCCGGGACAGGGGGAAATTAATTCACCCCTCCACTTT
>NA|NA|TRBV27|TRBJ2-7
CASSTLQRSYEQYF
TGTGCCAGCAGTACCCTACAACGCTCCTACGAGCAGTACTTC
>NA|NA|TRBV6-1|TRBJ2-7
CASREFQERLYEQYF
TGTGCCAGCAGAGAATTCCAGGAGAGGCTCTACGAGCAGTACTTC
>NA|NA|TRBV27|TRBJ1-1
CASSLTVYTEAFF
TGTGCCAGCAGTTTGACGGTGTACACTGAAGCTTTCTTT
>NA|NA|TRBV7-2|TRBJ2-5
CASSLVYQETQYF
TGTGCCAGCAGCTTAGTATACCAAGAGACCCAGTACTTC
>NA|NA|TRBV21-1|TRBJ2-7
CASSKCPGIAGGIYYEQYF
TGTGCCAGCAGCAAATGCCCCGGGATAGCGGGAGGAATATACTACGAGCAGTACTTC
>NA|NA|TRBV6-6|TRBJ2-1
CASSLGGEQFF
TGTGCCAGCAGTTTAGGGGGTGAGCAGTTCTTC
>NA|NA|TRBV4-3|TRBJ1-4
CVSSQSSGVVNEKLFF
TGCGTCAGCAGCCAATCATCGGGGGTGGTCAATGAAAAACTGTTTTTT
>TRBD1|NA|TRBV29-1|TRBJ1-6
CSVGDRGIPLHF
TGCAGCGTTGGGGACAGGGGTATACCCCTCCACTTT
>NA|NA|TRBV6-5|TRBJ1-1
CASSYGGTLNTEAFF
TGTGCCAGCAGTTATGGGGGGACACTGAACACTGAAGCTTTCTTT
>NA|NA|TRBV25-1|TRBJ1-4
CASSESSQGHEKLFF
TGTGCCAGCAGTGAATCAAGTCAGGGGCATGAAAAACTGTTTTTT
>NA|NA|TRBV7-3|TRBJ2-5
CASSLWGKETQYF
TGTGCCAGCAGCTTGTGGGGGAAAGAGACCCAGTACTTC
>NA|NA|TRBV30|TRBJ2-5
CAWTSGAGETQYF
TGTGCCTGGACCTCAGGGGCTGGGGAGACCCAGTACTTC
>NA|NA|TRBV6-1|TRBJ1-2
CASSATGIQGYTF
TGTGCCAGCAGCGCCACAGGGATACAGGGCTACACCTTC
>NA|NA|TRBV7-3|TRBJ2-3
CASSHGEADTQYF
TGTGCCAGCAGCCACGGGGAGGCAGATACGCAGTATTTT
>NA|NA|TRBV7-2|TRBJ1-5
CASSQQGGNQPQHF
TGTGCCAGCAGTCAACAGGGAGGCAATCAGCCCCAGCATTTT
>TRBD1|NA|TRBV6-4|TRBJ1-2
CASRPDPTGIDYGYTF
TGTGCCAGCAGGCCCGATCCGACAGGGATAGACTATGGCTACACCTTC
>TRBD2|NA|TRBV11-1|TRBJ2-3
CASSPGLAGGQDTQYF
TGTGCCAGCAGCCCTGGACTAGCGGGAGGGCAAGATACGCAGTATTTT
>TRBD2|once|TRBV4-3|TRBJ2-7
CASSRWTSGRAGYEQYF
TGCGCCAGCAGCCGATGGACTAGCGGGAGGGCCGGGTACGAGCAGTACTTC
>NA|NA|TRBV2|TRBJ1-2
CASSEARWVAGTF
TGTGCCAGCAGTGAAGCGCGGTGGGTTGCAGGCACCTTC
>NA|few|TRBV19|TRBJ1-1
CASSIEGGRLAFF
TGTGCCAGTAGTATAGAGGGGGGGCGCCTGGCTTTCTTT
>NA|NA|TRBV2|TRBJ2-7
CASSVNSGYEQYF
TGTGCCAGCAGTGTCAACAGTGGGTACGAGCAGTACTTC
>NA|NA|TRBV4-3|TRBJ2-5
CASSQDQMVPETQYF
TGCGCCAGCAGCCAAGATCAAATGGTCCCGGAGACCCAGTACTTC